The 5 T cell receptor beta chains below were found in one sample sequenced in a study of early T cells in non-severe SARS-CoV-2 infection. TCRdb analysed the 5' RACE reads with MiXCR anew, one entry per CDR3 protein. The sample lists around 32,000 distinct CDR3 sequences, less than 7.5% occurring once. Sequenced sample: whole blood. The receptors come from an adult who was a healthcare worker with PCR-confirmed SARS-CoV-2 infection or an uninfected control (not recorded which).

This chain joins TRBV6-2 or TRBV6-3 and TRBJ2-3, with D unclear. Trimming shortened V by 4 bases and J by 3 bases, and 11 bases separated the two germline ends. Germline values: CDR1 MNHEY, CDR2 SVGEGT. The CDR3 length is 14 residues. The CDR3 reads CASSFSSLTDTQYF. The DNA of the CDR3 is TGTGCCAGCAGTTTCTCATCATTAACAGATACGCAGTATTTT.

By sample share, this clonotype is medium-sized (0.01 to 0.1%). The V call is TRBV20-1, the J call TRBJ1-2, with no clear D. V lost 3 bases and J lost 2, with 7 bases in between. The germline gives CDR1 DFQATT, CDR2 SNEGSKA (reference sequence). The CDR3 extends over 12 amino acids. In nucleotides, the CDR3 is TGCAGTGCTAGGAACACCAACTATGGCTACACCTTC. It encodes CSARNTNYGYTF.

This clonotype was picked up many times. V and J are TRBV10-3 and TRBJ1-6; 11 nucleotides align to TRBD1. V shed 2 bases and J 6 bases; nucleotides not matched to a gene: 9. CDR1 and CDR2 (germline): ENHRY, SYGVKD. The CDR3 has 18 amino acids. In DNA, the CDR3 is TGTGCCATCAGTGAGACCGAGGACAGGGGGCTCCCTAATTCACCCCTCCACTTT. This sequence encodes CAISETEDRGLPNSPLHF.

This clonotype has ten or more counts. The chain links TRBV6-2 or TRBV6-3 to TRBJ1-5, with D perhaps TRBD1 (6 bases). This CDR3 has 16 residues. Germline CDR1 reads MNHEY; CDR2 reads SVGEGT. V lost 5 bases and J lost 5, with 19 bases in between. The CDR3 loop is CASSPQPDRKDQPQHF. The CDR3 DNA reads TGTGCCAGCAGTCCCCAGCCCGACAGGAAAGATCAGCCCCAGCATTTT.

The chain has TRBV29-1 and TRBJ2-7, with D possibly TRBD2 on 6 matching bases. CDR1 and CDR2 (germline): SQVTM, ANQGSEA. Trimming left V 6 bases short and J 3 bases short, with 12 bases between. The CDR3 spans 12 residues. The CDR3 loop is CSVDQEGYEQYF. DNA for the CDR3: TGCAGCGTCGACCAGGAGGGCTACGAGCAGTACTTC.